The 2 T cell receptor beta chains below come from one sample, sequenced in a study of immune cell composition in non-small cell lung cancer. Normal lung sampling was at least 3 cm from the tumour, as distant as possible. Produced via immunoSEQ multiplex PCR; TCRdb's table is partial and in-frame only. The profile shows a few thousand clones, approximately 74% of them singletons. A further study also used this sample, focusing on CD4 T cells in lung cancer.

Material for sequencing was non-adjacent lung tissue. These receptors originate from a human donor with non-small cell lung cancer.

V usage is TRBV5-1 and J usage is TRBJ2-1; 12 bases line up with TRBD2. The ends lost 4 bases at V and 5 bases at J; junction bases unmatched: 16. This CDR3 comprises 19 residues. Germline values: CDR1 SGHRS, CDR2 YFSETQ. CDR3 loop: CASSPSGLAGGRLHNEQFF. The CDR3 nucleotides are TGCGCCAGCAGCCCGTCGGGACTAGCGGGCGGGCGCCTTCACAATGAGCAGTTCTTC. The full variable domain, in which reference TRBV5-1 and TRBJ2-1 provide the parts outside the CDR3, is KAGVTQTPRYLIKTRGQQVTLSCSPISGHRSVSWYQQTPGQGLQFLFEYFSETQRNKGNFPGRFSGRQFSNSRSEMNVSTLELGDSALYLCASSPSGLAGGRLHNEQFFGPGTRLTVL.

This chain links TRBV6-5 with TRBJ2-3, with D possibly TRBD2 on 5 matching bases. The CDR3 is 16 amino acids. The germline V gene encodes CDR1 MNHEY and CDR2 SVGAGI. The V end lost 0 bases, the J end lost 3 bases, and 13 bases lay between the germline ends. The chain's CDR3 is CASSYSTPPGTDTQYF. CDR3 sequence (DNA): TGTGCCAGCAGTTACTCGACCCCTCCGGGGACAGATACGCAGTATTTT.